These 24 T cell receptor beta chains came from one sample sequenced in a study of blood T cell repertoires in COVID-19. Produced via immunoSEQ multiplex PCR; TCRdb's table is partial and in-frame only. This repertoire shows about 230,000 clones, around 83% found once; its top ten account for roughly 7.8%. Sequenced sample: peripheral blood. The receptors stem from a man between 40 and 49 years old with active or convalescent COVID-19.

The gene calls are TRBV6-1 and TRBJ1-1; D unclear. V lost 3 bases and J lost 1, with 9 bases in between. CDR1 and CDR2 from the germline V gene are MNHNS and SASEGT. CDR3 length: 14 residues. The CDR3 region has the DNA TGTGCCAGCAGTGAGTCAGGAACGAACACTGAAGCTTTCTTT. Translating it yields CASSESGTNTEAFF.

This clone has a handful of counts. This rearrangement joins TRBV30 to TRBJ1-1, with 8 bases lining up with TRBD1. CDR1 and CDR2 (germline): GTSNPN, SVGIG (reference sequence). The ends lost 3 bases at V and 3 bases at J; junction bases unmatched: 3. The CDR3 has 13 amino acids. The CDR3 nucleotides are TGTGCCTGGAGCTCGGACAGGGACACTGAAGCTTTCTTT. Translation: CAWSSDRDTEAFF.

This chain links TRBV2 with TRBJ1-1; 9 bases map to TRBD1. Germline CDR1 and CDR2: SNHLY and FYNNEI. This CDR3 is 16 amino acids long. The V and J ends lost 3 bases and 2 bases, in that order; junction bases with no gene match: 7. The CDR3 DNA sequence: TGTGCCAGCAGTGAGAGGGGACAGGGATTAAACACTGAAGCTTTCTTT. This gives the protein CASSERGQGLNTEAFF.

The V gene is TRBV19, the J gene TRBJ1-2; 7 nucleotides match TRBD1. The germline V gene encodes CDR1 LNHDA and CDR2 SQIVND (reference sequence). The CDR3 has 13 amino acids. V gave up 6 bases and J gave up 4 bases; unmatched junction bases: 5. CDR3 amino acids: CASRTGAGYGYTF. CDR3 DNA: TGTGCCAGTAGAACAGGGGCAGGCTATGGCTACACCTTC.

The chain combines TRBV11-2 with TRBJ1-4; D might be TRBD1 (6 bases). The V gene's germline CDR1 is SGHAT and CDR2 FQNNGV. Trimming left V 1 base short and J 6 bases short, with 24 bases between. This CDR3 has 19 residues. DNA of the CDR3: TGTGCCAGCAGCTTAGTCGGTGGCGGGGGGCGCCCAATGGATGAAAAACTGTTTTTT. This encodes CASSLVGGGGRPMDEKLFF.

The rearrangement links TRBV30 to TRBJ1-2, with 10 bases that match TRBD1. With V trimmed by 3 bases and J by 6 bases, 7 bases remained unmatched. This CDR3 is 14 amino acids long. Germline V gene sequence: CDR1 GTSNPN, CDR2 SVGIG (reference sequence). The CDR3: CAWSGQGDMDGYTF. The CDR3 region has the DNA TGTGCCTGGAGCGGACAGGGGGACATGGATGGCTACACCTTC. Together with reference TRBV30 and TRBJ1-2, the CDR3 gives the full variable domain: SQTIHQWPATLVQPVGSPLSLECTVEGTSNPNLYWYRQAAGRGLQLLFYSVGIGQISSEVPQNLSASRPQDRQFILSSKKLLLSDSGFYLCAWSGQGDMDGYTFGSGTRLTVV.

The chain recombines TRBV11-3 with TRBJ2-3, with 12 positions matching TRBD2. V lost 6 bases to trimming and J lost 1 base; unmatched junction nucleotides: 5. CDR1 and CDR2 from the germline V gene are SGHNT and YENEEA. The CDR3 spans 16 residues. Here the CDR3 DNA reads TGTGCCAGCAGTTTACTAGCGGGAGGACGCACAGATACGCAGTATTTT. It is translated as CASSLLAGGRTDTQYF.

CDR3 coding DNA: TGTGCCAGCAGTTATTCACCGGGGAATCCCTACGAGCAGTACTTC. Translation gives CASSYSPGNPYEQYF. The gene calls are TRBV6-2 or TRBV6-3 and TRBJ2-7, with D perhaps TRBD2 (5 bases). CDR3 length: 15 amino acids. Trimming stripped 3 bases from V and 2 bases from J, with 14 bases between. In germline, CDR1 is MNHEY, CDR2 SVGEGT.

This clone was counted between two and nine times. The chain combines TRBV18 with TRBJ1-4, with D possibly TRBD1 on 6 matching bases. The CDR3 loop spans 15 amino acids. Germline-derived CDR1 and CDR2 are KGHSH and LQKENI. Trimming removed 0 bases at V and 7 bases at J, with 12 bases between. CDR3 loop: CASSPPETGPEKLFF. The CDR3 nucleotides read TGTGCCAGCTCACCACCGGAGACAGGCCCTGAAAAACTGTTTTTT.

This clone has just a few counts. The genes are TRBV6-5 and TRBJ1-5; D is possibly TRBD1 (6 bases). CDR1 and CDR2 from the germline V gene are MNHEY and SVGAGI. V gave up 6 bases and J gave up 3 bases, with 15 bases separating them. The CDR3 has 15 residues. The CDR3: CASRRLGHLNQPQHF. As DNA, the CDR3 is TGTGCCAGCAGACGACTGGGACACCTCAATCAGCCCCAGCATTTT.

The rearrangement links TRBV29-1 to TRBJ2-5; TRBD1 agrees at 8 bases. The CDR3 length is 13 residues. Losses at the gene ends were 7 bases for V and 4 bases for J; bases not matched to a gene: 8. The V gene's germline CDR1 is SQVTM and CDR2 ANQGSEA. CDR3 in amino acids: CSATGTGRETQYF. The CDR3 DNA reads TGCAGCGCCACCGGGACAGGACGAGAGACCCAGTACTTC.

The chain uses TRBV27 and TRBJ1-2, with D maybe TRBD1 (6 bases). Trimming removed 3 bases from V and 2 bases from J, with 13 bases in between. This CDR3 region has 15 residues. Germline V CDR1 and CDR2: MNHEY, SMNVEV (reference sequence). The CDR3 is CASSLNGRGNYGYTF. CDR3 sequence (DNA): TGTGCCAGCAGTTTGAATGGTAGGGGGAACTATGGCTACACCTTC.

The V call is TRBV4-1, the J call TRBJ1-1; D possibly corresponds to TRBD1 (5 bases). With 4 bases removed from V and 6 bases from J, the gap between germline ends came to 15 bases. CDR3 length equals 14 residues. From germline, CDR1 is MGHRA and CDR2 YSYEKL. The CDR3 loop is CASSPSGRAAEAFF. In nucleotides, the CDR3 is TGCGCCAGCAGCCCCTCAGGCAGGGCGGCTGAAGCTTTCTTT.

CDR3 sequence (DNA): TGCAGTGCTAGTCGAGGACAGGGAGGGTTAAACTATGGCTACACCTTC. Its translation is CSASRGQGGLNYGYTF. The chain carries TRBV20-1 and TRBJ1-2; TRBD1 agrees at 8 bases. V gave up 3 bases and J gave up 2 bases; unmatched junction bases: 11. The CDR3 runs 16 residues. The germline V gene has CDR1 DFQATT and CDR2 SNEGSKA (reference sequence).

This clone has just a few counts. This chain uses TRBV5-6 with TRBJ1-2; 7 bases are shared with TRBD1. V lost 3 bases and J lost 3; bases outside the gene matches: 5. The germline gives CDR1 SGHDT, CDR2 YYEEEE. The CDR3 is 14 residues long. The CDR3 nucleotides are TGTGCCAGCAGCTCGTGGGACAGATACTATGGCTACACCTTC. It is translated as CASSSWDRYYGYTF.

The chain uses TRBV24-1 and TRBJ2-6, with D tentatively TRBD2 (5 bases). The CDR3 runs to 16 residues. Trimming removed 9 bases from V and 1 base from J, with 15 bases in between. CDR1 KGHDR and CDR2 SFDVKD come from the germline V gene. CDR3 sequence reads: CATAEGFSSGANVLTF. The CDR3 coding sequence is TGTGCCACCGCTGAGGGCTTCTCATCTGGGGCCAACGTCCTGACTTTC.

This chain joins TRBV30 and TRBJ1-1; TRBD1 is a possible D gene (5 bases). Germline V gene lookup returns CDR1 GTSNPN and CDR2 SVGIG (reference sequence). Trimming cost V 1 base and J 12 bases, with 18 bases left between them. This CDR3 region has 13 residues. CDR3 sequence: CAWSANQRDFSFF. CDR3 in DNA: TGTGCCTGGAGTGCCAACCAACGGGACTTCTCTTTCTTT.

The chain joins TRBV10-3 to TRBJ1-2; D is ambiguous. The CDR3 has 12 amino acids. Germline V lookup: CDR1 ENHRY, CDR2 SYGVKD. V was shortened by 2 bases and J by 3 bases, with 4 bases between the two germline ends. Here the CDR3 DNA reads TGTGCCATCAGTGAGGCAGACTATGGCTACACCTTC. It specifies CAISEADYGYTF.

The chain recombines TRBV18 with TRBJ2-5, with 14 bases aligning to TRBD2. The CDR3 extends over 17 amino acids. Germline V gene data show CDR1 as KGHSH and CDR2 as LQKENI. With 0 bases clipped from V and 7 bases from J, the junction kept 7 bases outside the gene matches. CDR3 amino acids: CASSPPHSTSGGATQYF. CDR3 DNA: TGTGCCAGCTCACCACCACACTCGACTAGCGGGGGGGCGACCCAGTACTTC.

The CDR3 DNA is TGTGCCAGCAGTGGGGAGGGGGTCGCCTACGAGCAGTACTTC. Its protein product is CASSGEGVAYEQYF. The V and J genes are TRBV2 and TRBJ2-7; TRBD2 might be the D (7 bases). The CDR3 sequence is 14 residues long. CDR1 and CDR2 from the germline V gene are SNHLY and FYNNEI. Trimming removed 4 bases from V and 2 bases from J, with 12 bases in between.

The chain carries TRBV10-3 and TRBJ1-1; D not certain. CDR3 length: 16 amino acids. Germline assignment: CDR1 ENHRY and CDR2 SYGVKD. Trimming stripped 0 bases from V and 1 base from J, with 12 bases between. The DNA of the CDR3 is TGTGCCATCAGTGAGTCGCACGGGATCGGGAACACTGAAGCTTTCTTT. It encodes CAISESHGIGNTEAFF.

CDR3 sequence reads: CASSYGQGKGNEKLFF. CDR3 in DNA: TGTGCCAGCAGCTACGGACAGGGGAAGGGTAATGAAAAACTGTTTTTT. The chain links TRBV6-6 to TRBJ1-4; 9 bases agree with TRBD1. The V gene end was trimmed by 6 bases and the J gene end by 4 bases; junction bases not matched to a gene: 9. The germline V gene has CDR1 MNHNY and CDR2 SVGAGI (reference sequence). This CDR3 region has 16 residues.

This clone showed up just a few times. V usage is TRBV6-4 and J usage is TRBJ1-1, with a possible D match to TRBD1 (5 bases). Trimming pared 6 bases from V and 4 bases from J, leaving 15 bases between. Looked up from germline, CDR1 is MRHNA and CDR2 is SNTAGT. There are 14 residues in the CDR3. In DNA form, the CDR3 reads TGTGCCAGCAGGCCCATTGAAGGGGCCACTGAAGCTTTCTTT. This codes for CASRPIEGATEAFF.

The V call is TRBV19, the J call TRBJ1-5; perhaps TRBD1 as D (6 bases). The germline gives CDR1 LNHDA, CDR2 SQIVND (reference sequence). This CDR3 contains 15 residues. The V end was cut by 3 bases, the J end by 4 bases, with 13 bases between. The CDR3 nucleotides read TGTGCCAGTAGTATTCCAGGGGCCCGGAATCAGCCCCAGCATTTT. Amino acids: CASSIPGARNQPQHF.